This is a list of T cell receptor beta chains from one sample in a study of neurological immune-mediated disorders. TCRdb redid the calling of the 5' RACE reads with MiXCR, one entry per CDR3 protein. The sample lists roughly 30,000 distinct CDR3 sequences; 13% were seen once. Sequences were obtained from CD4+ T cells from blood. The source is a female donor with HTLV-1-associated myelopathy (HAM/TSP). The CDR3 runs from the conserved cysteine through the conserved F or W. The order of the fields is J gene, V gene, CDR3 protein.

TRBJ2-3 TRBV6-1 CASSETSGGLTDTQYF
TRBJ2-2 TRBV7-2 CASSSGAGELFF
TRBJ2-3 TRBV20-1 CSATPLGGGRLTDTQYF
TRBJ2-1 TRBV5-6 CASSWDRGYNEQFF
TRBJ2-7 TRBV9 CASSAVLWGEQYF
TRBJ1-3 TRBV9 CASSVGIGPGNTIYF
TRBJ1-2 TRBV28 CASGSPGSKYGYTF
TRBJ2-3 TRBV7-9 CASISSGMADTQYF
TRBJ2-6 TRBV14 CASSTTGVWAGDNVLNF
TRBJ2-7 TRBV5-1 CASSLGTGLEQYF
TRBJ2-2 TRBV12-3/TRBV12-4 CASSWGQVNTGELFF
TRBJ1-1 TRBV2 CASTGGWNTEAFF
TRBJ1-5 TRBV20-1 CSAQRRGGHNQTQHF
TRBJ2-7 TRBV29-1 CSVAGQGVHEQYF
TRBJ2-4 TRBV6-6 CASSYGSGRAVAENIQYF
TRBJ2-2 TRBV20-1 CSAMPQQRTTNTGELFF
TRBJ2-1 TRBV5-4 CASSPQTSGRGNEQFF
TRBJ2-7 TRBV12-3/TRBV12-4 CASSSQQGSYEQYF
TRBJ1-1 TRBV29-1 CSVASSTNTEAFF
TRBJ2-5 TRBV20-1 CSARVGQVQSNRRRETQYF
TRBJ2-1 TRBV7-2 CASSLDVLDNEQFF
TRBJ2-5 TRBV18 CASSRNQETQYF
TRBJ2-7 TRBV7-9 CTSSRSQEEQYF
TRBJ2-5 TRBV10-3 CAISEGATRETQYF
TRBJ2-5 TRBV20-1 CSARLTNSETQYF
TRBJ2-1 TRBV5-1 CASSFPSGGALNEQFF
TRBJ1-1 TRBV20-1 CSANPGQGPFKAFF
TRBJ2-3 TRBV20-1 CSAEFPPGTDTQYF
TRBJ2-1 TRBV19 CASIPDRGSYNEQFF
TRBJ2-5 TRBV5-5 CASDPFRGPQETQYF